The 28 T cell receptor beta chains presented below share a single source sample, sequenced in a study of beta chain features in type 1 diabetes. Expressed TCRB transcripts were sequenced because the isolated RNA had all been reverse transcribed beforehand. Using immunoSEQ multiplex PCR, the repertoire was profiled, and TCRdb retains in-frame clones only, with some absent. The data show 310,000 or so clones, with 6.5% to 10% seen just once and 0.44% held by the top ten. The specimen was central memory CD4+ T cells from blood. Receptor source: a woman aged 18 to 35 in good health.

The table lists this clone with a few counts. This sequence joins TRBV7-9 and TRBJ2-7; D could derive from TRBD1 or TRBD2 (5 bases each). V lost 5 bases to trimming and J lost 5 bases, with 22 bases between them. The CDR3 extends over 16 amino acids. Germline CDR1 is SEHNR and CDR2 is FQNEAQ (reference sequence). The CDR3 DNA reads TGTGCCAGCAGCACTCCAACCGGGACCCTTTCCCACGAGCAGTACTTC. Its translation: CASSTPTGTLSHEQYF.

The chain joins TRBV14 to TRBJ2-7, with 10 positions matching TRBD2. The CDR3 has 12 amino acids. Germline V gives CDR1 SGHDN, CDR2 FVKESK. As DNA, the CDR3 is TGTGCTAGCGGGAGGAGTTCCTACGAGCAGTACTTC. Translated, it gives CASGRSSYEQYF.

This clone was detected only a few times. The rearrangement joins TRBV5-1 to TRBJ2-2; TRBD2 might be the D (6 bases). The CDR3 contains 15 residues. Germline V gene data show CDR1 as SGHRS and CDR2 as YFSETQ. V lost 3 bases to trimming and J lost 5 bases, with 14 bases between them. In DNA, the CDR3 is TGCGCCAGCAGCTCCGGGACTTCCCAAACCGGGGAGCTGTTTTTT. It translates to CASSSGTSQTGELFF.

This clone was recorded a few times. The V gene is TRBV6-6, the J gene TRBJ2-1; unclear D gene. CDR1 is MNHNY and CDR2 is SVGAGI in the germline V gene (reference sequence). V was pared by 6 bases and J by 10 bases, with 13 bases between. This CDR3 region has 12 residues. CDR3 DNA sequence: TGTGCCAGCAGCCATGGTGCCGGGGAGCAGTTCTTC. Encoded protein: CASSHGAGEQFF.

The chain recombines TRBV4-3 with TRBJ2-1; D might be TRBD1 or TRBD2, each matching 6 bases. V lost 3 bases and J lost 3, with 9 bases in between. Germline values: CDR1 LGHNA, CDR2 YSLEER. CDR3 length equals 14 residues. CDR3 loop: CASSQGGNYNEQFF. CDR3 bases: TGCGCCAGCAGCCAGGGGGGCAACTACAATGAGCAGTTCTTC.

This clone was detected only a few times. V usage is TRBV5-1 and J usage is TRBJ2-5; D assignment may be TRBD1 or TRBD2 (5 bases each). This CDR3 comprises 15 residues. From germline, CDR1 is SGHRS and CDR2 YFSETQ. Trimming took 2 bases from V and 4 from J, leaving 15 bases between them. CDR3 nucleotide sequence: TGCGCCAGCAGCTTCTTGTCGGGGCGGCTAGAGACCCAGTACTTC. Its protein product is CASSFLSGRLETQYF.

This clone was detected ten times or more. The V call is TRBV11-2, the J call TRBJ2-7; D tentatively reads TRBD1 or TRBD2 (5 bases each). The CDR3 consists of 15 residues. The V gene lost 1 base and the J gene lost 4 bases, with 14 bases spanning the gap. Germline CDR1 is SGHAT and CDR2 is FQNNGV. CDR3 loop: CASSLAAGTAYEQYF. The CDR3, as DNA: TGTGCCAGCAGCTTAGCTGCAGGGACGGCATACGAGCAGTACTTC. The whole variable domain, remainder taken from reference TRBV11-2 and TRBJ2-7, is EAGVAQSPRYKIIEKRQSVAFWCNPISGHATLYWYQQILGQGPKLLIQFQNNGVVDDSQLPKDRFSAERLKGVDSTLKIQPAKLEDSAVYLCASSLAAGTAYEQYFGPGTRLTVT.

This clone was found a few times. Compared with germline, one end of the junction differs, possibly owing to a read error. The V gene is TRBV20-1, the J gene TRBJ1-1; the D gene is possibly TRBD1 (6 bases). Germline lookup yields CDR1 DFQATT and CDR2 SNEGSKA (reference sequence). The CDR3 is 11 residues long. Here the CDR3 DNA reads TGCAGTGCTAGTCAGGATCGGGACAACCTGTTT. It encodes CSASQDRDNLF.

V is TRBV15 and J is TRBJ1-5; 9 nucleotides match TRBD1. The CDR3 consists of 18 residues. Trimming cost V 0 bases and J 0 bases; bases outside gene matches: 6. Germline V gene sequence: CDR1 LNHNV, CDR2 YYDKDF (reference sequence). The DNA for the CDR3 is TGTGCCACCAGCAGAGAACAGGGGGCTGGGAATAGCAATCAGCCCCAGCATTTT. Protein product: CATSREQGAGNSNQPQHF.

This clone came up a few times. A much larger clone differs from this one at a single base, so this may be a read error. This sequence joins TRBV11-1 and TRBJ2-3, with unresolved D. Trimming stripped 0 bases from V and 0 bases from J, with 4 bases between. Germline-derived CDR1 and CDR2 are SGHAT and FQDESV (reference sequence). CDR3 size: 14 residues. The CDR3 sequence is CASSLAGSTDTQYF. Here the CDR3 DNA reads TGTGCCAGCAGCTTAGCGGGGAGCACAGATACGCAGTATTTT.

This clone was detected a few times. V is TRBV5-4 and J is TRBJ1-1; no clear D. The V gene lost 0 bases and the J gene lost 6 bases, with 9 bases spanning the gap. The length of the CDR3 is 13 residues. Germline assignment: CDR1 SGHNT and CDR2 YYREEE (reference sequence). CDR3 in amino acids: CASSLEGNAEAFF. As DNA, the CDR3 is TGTGCCAGCAGCTTGGAGGGTAACGCTGAAGCTTTCTTT.

This clone was seen more than once but under ten times. CDR3 sequence: CASSTGTQGNYGYTF. The CDR3 DNA follows: TGCGCCAGCAGCACCGGTACACAAGGGAACTATGGCTACACCTTC. The rearrangement links TRBV10-2 to TRBJ1-2; D is undetermined. Germline CDR1 and CDR2: WSHSY and SAAADI. The CDR3 extends over 15 amino acids. Trimming shortened V by 6 bases and J by 2 bases, and 16 bases separated the two germline ends.

This clone appeared a few times. The chain carries TRBV7-9 and TRBJ1-1; D gene unclear. V was trimmed by 5 bases and J by 0 bases, leaving 10 bases between them. The germline gives CDR1 SEHNR, CDR2 FQNEAQ (reference sequence). The CDR3 has 14 residues. The CDR3 loop reads CASSISSVNTEAFF. As DNA, the CDR3 is TGTGCCAGCAGCATTAGTTCAGTGAACACTGAAGCTTTCTTT.

V usage is TRBV5-6 and J usage is TRBJ2-7, with TRBD1 as a possible D gene (5 bases). The CDR3 runs 13 residues. V dropped 0 bases and J dropped 4 bases, with 8 bases sitting between them. Per the germline V gene, CDR1 is SGHDT and CDR2 is YYEEEE. The CDR3 loop is CASSLVRQYEQYF. CDR3 DNA sequence: TGTGCCAGCAGCTTGGTAAGACAGTACGAGCAGTACTTC.

The chain links TRBV9 to TRBJ2-2; no definite D call. V gave up 3 bases and J gave up 7 bases, with 13 bases separating them. Germline loops: CDR1 SGDLS, CDR2 YYNGEE. This CDR3 has 14 amino acids. CDR3 in amino acids: CASSAVGGSGELFF. The CDR3 nucleotides read TGTGCCAGCAGCGCCGTCGGCGGTAGCGGGGAGCTGTTTTTT.

This clone has more than one count but fewer than ten. The J gene is TRBJ2-4, the V gene TRBV19; possible D gene TRBD2, 6 bases. The CDR3 is made up of 16 amino acids. V gave up 3 bases and J gave up 0 bases, with 12 bases separating them. Germline V CDR1 and CDR2: LNHDA, SQIVND (reference sequence). CDR3 nucleotides: TGTGCCAGTAGTATGGAGGGAGAACTAGCCAAAAACATTCAGTACTTC. The encoded protein is CASSMEGELAKNIQYF.

This clone was seen a handful of times. The rearrangement links TRBV27 to TRBJ2-4, with unresolved D. Trimming took off 5 bases at V and 7 bases at J, with 18 bases between the two ends. The CDR3 consists of 15 residues. The germline V gene has CDR1 MNHEY and CDR2 SMNVEV (reference sequence). CDR3 region: CASSHKDASRNIQYF. CDR3 nucleotide sequence: TGTGCCAGCAGTCACAAGGACGCCTCAAGGAACATTCAGTACTTC.

The chain links TRBV5-6 to TRBJ1-1; no reliable D call. Per the germline V gene, CDR1 is SGHDT and CDR2 is YYEEEE. The CDR3 runs 14 residues. V gave up 2 bases and J gave up 0 bases, with 8 bases separating them. The CDR3 DNA follows: TGTGCCAGCAGCTTACGGAGATTGAACACTGAAGCTTTCTTT. This translates into CASSLRRLNTEAFF.

This chain joins TRBV7-2 and TRBJ2-1, with D perhaps being TRBD1 or TRBD2 (5 bases each). The CDR3 loop spans 17 amino acids. Germline V gene lookup returns CDR1 SGHTA and CDR2 FQGNSA. V was clipped by 4 bases and J by 6 bases, with 22 bases between them. DNA of the CDR3: TGTGCCAGCAGCTCCCCTGTTTGGGCAGGGACCCTCAATGAGCAGTTCTTC. This encodes CASSSPVWAGTLNEQFF.

This clone was seen a few times. The chain combines TRBV7-2 with TRBJ2-1; 10 nucleotides line up with TRBD2. Looked up from germline, CDR1 is SGHTA and CDR2 is FQGNSA. The CDR3 length is 15 residues. The V segment lost 0 bases and the J segment 6 bases; nucleotides outside the gene matches: 2. The DNA for the CDR3 is TGTGCCAGCAGCTTAGCACTAGCGGGAAGCAATGAGCAGTTCTTC. Translated: CASSLALAGSNEQFF.

A word on this clone: The sample contains more than one DNA sequence encoding this CDR3. The chain recombines TRBV28 with TRBJ2-7, with D maybe TRBD1 (5 bases). Deletions cut 4 bases from V and 2 bases from J, with 12 bases between. In germline, CDR1 is MDHEN, CDR2 SYDVKM. CDR3 length: 14 residues. The CDR3 region has the DNA TGTGCCAGCAGTTCAGGGCAGGGTCCCTACGAGCAGTACTTC. It specifies CASSSGQGPYEQYF.

The rearrangement joins TRBV20-1 to TRBJ2-5, with unresolved D. Germline V gene sequence: CDR1 DFQATT, CDR2 SNEGSKA (reference sequence). Trimming cost V 4 bases and J 3 bases, with 3 bases left between them. The CDR3 consists of 10 residues. DNA of the CDR3: TGCAGTGCTAAGGAAGAGACCCAGTACTTC. Protein product: CSAKEETQYF.

The sample holds many counts of this clone. The rearrangement uses TRBV19 and TRBJ2-7, with TRBD1 matching over 9 bases. This CDR3 comprises 13 residues. CDR1 and CDR2 from the germline V gene are LNHDA and SQIVND (reference sequence). V shed 6 bases and J 6 bases; nucleotides not matched to a gene: 6. CDR3 in DNA: TGTGCCAGTAGAAGGGACAGGGCCGGCGAGCAGTACTTC. Protein sequence: CASRRDRAGEQYF.

This clone was observed at least ten times. The chain links TRBV5-1 to TRBJ2-5, with 9 bases that match TRBD2. The CDR3 consists of 14 residues. J was trimmed by 5 bases and V by 3 bases; bases with no gene match: 5. The germline V gene encodes CDR1 SGHRS and CDR2 YFSETQ. CDR3 loop: CASSYDSGRETQYF. The CDR3 DNA follows: TGCGCCAGCAGCTACGACAGCGGGAGGGAGACCCAGTACTTC.

This chain links TRBV10-3 with TRBJ2-5, with D perhaps TRBD1 (5 bases). Per germline, CDR1 ENHRY and CDR2 SYGVKD. The CDR3 spans 13 residues. Trimming pared 5 bases from V and 3 bases from J, leaving 10 bases between. CDR3 coding DNA: TGTGCCATCAGTACAGGTGATAAAGAGACCCAGTACTTC. It yields the protein CAISTGDKETQYF.

This chain links TRBV13 with TRBJ2-5, with unresolved D. Trimming left V 5 bases short and J 3 bases short, with 13 bases between. There are 14 residues in the CDR3. The germline V gene has CDR1 PRHDT and CDR2 FYEKMQ (reference sequence). The CDR3 is CASSRQVFKETQYF. CDR3 nucleotide sequence: TGTGCCAGCAGCAGGCAGGTCTTCAAAGAGACCCAGTACTTC.

This clone was observed many times. V is TRBV10-3 and J is TRBJ2-1; 7 bases are a match to TRBD1. The CDR3 has 16 amino acids. Germline V lookup: CDR1 ENHRY, CDR2 SYGVKD. With V trimmed by 5 bases and J by 8 bases, 15 bases remained unmatched. The CDR3 DNA sequence: TGTGCCATCAGTCGACAGGGAAGGGGGAACCCCCATGAGCAGTTCTTC. This encodes CAISRQGRGNPHEQFF.

This clone was seen many times. The chain uses TRBV7-6 and TRBJ2-3; 10 bases line up with TRBD2. The V and J ends lost 5 bases and 1 base, in that order; junction bases with no gene match: 3. Germline V gene sequence: CDR1 SGHVS, CDR2 FNYEAQ. The CDR3 contains 15 residues. CDR3 nucleotides: TGTGCCAGCAGCGTCGGACTAGCGGGCACAGATACGCAGTATTTT. Protein sequence: CASSVGLAGTDTQYF.